The rows below give T cell receptor beta chains drawn from one sample of a study of blood T cell repertoires in COVID-19. Generated by immunoSEQ multiplex PCR, the TCRdb table keeps only in-frame clones and is missing some. The sample yields about 400,000 clones, roughly 89% seen once. The specimen sequenced was PBMCs or T cells enriched from blood (not recorded which). These receptors came from a woman aged 30 to 39 who had recovered from COVID-19. CDR3s leave out the opening cysteine and the closing phenylalanine or tryptophan. Clone size is given for some rows only: seen once, a few or many times, or a class if the clone is expanded.

NA,TRBV7-2,TRBJ1-6,ASSLEARGNSPLH
NA,TRBV7-3,TRBJ2-1,ASSQGLAGAQF
NA,TRBV6-5,TRBJ2-5,ASSYGTGGLQETQY
NA,TRBV30,TRBJ2-7,AWGFAGGHYEQY
NA,TRBV27,TRBJ2-4,ASSPDPGGNIQY
NA,TRBV5-8,TRBJ1-4,ASSFVVSTTNEKLF
NA,TRBV12-3/TRBV12-4,TRBJ2-2,ASQNTGELF
NA,TRBV11-2,TRBJ2-3,ASSQDRGHGDTQY
NA,TRBV7-9,TRBJ2-1,ASSLQGTTGQGYNEQF
NA,TRBV6-2/TRBV6-3,TRBJ2-7,ASSYGTGRDEQY
few,TRBV7-2,TRBJ2-7,ASSPGLGSYEQY
NA,TRBV5-1,TRBJ1-4,ASSLGQAREKLF
NA,TRBV7-8,TRBJ2-3,ASSLGGLAGRTDTQY
once,TRBV18,TRBJ1-2,ASSSQGDYGYT
NA,TRBV5-1,TRBJ1-4,ASSLAGGGLPLSEKLF
NA,TRBV18,TRBJ1-5,ASSPDRGVQPQH
NA,TRBV9,TRBJ2-1,ASSVGRGEQF
NA,TRBV27,TRBJ2-1,ASRPGTSAGEQF
NA,TRBV10-2,TRBJ2-5,ASSEGLAGAETQY
NA,TRBV7-9,TRBJ2-1,ASSTSGLHNEQF
NA,TRBV9,TRBJ2-5,ASSVGSKETQY
NA,TRBV12-5,TRBJ2-2,ASGVLFGTSLSGELF
NA,TRBV6-5,TRBJ2-7,ASSYSGKTFYEQY
NA,TRBV21-1,TRBJ1-2,ASSLRGGRGYT
NA,TRBV27,TRBJ1-1,ASSLFSRGATEAF
NA,TRBV6-4,TRBJ2-3,ASSVGDTQY
NA,TRBV5-1,TRBJ2-1,ASSLRTGGLDEQF
NA,TRBV7-9,TRBJ1-4,ASSTLGGPGEKLF
NA,TRBV27,TRBJ1-1,ASSFGVAAEAF
NA,TRBV28,TRBJ1-6,ASSLGERNNSPLH
NA,TRBV7-9,TRBJ2-1,ASSSTGAVPPHEQF
NA,TRBV7-9,TRBJ1-4,ASSTNAGTVNEKLF
NA,TRBV18,TRBJ2-5,ASSPLPGALETQY
NA,TRBV4-3,TRBJ1-2,ASSQVLRDYGYT
NA,TRBV5-4,TRBJ2-5,ASSLDQGQETQY
NA,TRBV5-5,TRBJ1-5,ASRPGTASNQPQH
NA,TRBV18,TRBJ2-1,ASSPGQVTSKF
once,TRBV7-2,TRBJ1-2,ASSLATAYNYGYT
NA,TRBV7-2,TRBJ2-1,ASSWSSRAEQF
NA,TRBV7-9,TRBJ1-2,ASRKSGNYGYT
NA,TRBV4-1,TRBJ1-1,ASSQVAGQNTEAF
NA,TRBV21-1,TRBJ1-2,ASSTRQGRYGYT
NA,TRBV7-9,TRBJ1-6,ASSLSVSPLH
NA,TRBV6-4,TRBJ1-5,ASSRIQGHNQPQH
NA,TRBV6-5,TRBJ2-1,ASRTGGVGNEQF
NA,TRBV5-1,TRBJ1-6,ASSLPGQNNNSPLH
once,TRBV5-1,TRBJ2-2,ASSSGQGGTGELF
NA,TRBV14,TRBJ2-7,ASSQGRTGAYEQY
NA,TRBV5-1,TRBJ2-3,ASSLAAGSTDTQY
once,TRBV5-1,TRBJ1-1,ASSSRRTGKGNTEAF
NA,TRBV7-9,TRBJ2-3,ASSPGQGALDTQY
few,TRBV7-6,TRBJ1-1,ASSLGQVWGNTEAF
NA,TRBV7-2,TRBJ1-6,ASSLRLGVNNSPLH
few,TRBV2,TRBJ1-2,ASSETGVEGYT
NA,TRBV27,TRBJ1-6,ASSLSGQGATYFDSPLH
NA,TRBV18,TRBJ1-1,ASSPSGQLMNTEAF
NA,TRBV12-3/TRBV12-4,TRBJ1-3,ASSYRDGNTIY
NA,TRBV4-3,TRBJ1-6,ASSQEAGADSPLH
NA,TRBV30,TRBJ1-1,AWTGYMNTEAF